The 15 T cell receptor beta chains in this list originate from one sample, sequenced in a study of T cells in tuberculosis. The method was immunoSEQ multiplex PCR; TCRdb's version includes in-frame clones alone and lacks a portion of them. This table holds about 24,000 clones, about 95% found once. Sample: PBMCs. The source of these receptors is a donor aged 10-29 years with latent tuberculosis or without tuberculosis infection.

The chain carries TRBV2 and TRBJ2-1, with D possibly TRBD1 on 6 matching bases. CDR1 is SNHLY, CDR2 FYNNEI, per germline. The V end was cut by 7 bases, the J end by 6 bases, with 16 bases between. CDR3 length: 14 amino acids. The CDR3 coding sequence is TGTGCCAGCAACCCGGACAGCCAGGGCAATGAGCAGTTCTTC. Protein product: CASNPDSQGNEQFF.

The chain combines TRBV5-1 with TRBJ2-1; 9 nucleotides match TRBD1. The CDR3 covers 16 residues. The V segment lost 7 bases and the J segment 1 base; nucleotides outside the gene matches: 9. Germline V lookup: CDR1 SGHRS, CDR2 YFSETQ. The CDR3 loop is CASWDRAKVSYNEQFF. The CDR3 region has the DNA TGCGCCAGCTGGGACAGGGCAAAGGTGTCCTACAATGAGCAGTTCTTC.

The rearrangement uses TRBV5-1 and TRBJ2-2, with TRBD1 matching over 8 bases. CDR1 SGHRS and CDR2 YFSETQ come from the germline V gene. The ends lost 1 base at V and 3 bases at J; junction bases unmatched: 5. This CDR3 is built from 16 residues. Here the CDR3 reads CASSLYGQGDTGELFF. The CDR3 DNA sequence: TGCGCCAGCAGCTTGTACGGACAGGGCGACACCGGGGAGCTGTTTTTT. The entire variable domain, with the rest obtained from reference TRBV5-1 and TRBJ2-2, is as follows: KAGVTQTPRYLIKTRGQQVTLSCSPISGHRSVSWYQQTPGQGLQFLFEYFSETQRNKGNFPGRFSGRQFSNSRSEMNVSTLELGDSALYLCASSLYGQGDTGELFFGEGSRLTVL.

V gene TRBV13 combines with J gene TRBJ2-7, with D maybe TRBD1 (5 bases). V was clipped by 6 bases and J by 7 bases, with 16 bases between them. The CDR3 has 13 amino acids. Per the germline V gene, CDR1 is PRHDT and CDR2 is FYEKMQ (reference sequence). CDR3 sequence (DNA): TGTGCCAGCAGGCGGCAAGGGGTTGATGAGCAGTACTTC. It specifies CASRRQGVDEQYF.

The J gene is TRBJ2-1, the V gene TRBV7-6, with 8 bases matching TRBD2. Unmatched junction bases numbered 6, after V lost 5 bases and J lost 6 bases. CDR1 is SGHVS and CDR2 is FNYEAQ in the germline V gene. The CDR3 totals 14 residues. The CDR3 loop reads CASSTRGGGNEQFF. The DNA for the CDR3 is TGTGCCAGCAGCACCCGGGGGGGCGGCAATGAGCAGTTCTTC.

This rearrangement joins TRBV6-1 to TRBJ2-7; 7 positions match TRBD1. V was clipped by 8 bases and J by 2 bases; unmatched bases: 9. CDR1 is MNHNS, CDR2 SASEGT, per germline. This CDR3 region has 14 residues. Written as DNA, the CDR3 is TGTGCCAGCCAGACAGGGTCCTTTCCCTACGAGCAGTACGTC. Translated, it gives CASQTGSFPYEQYV.

This sequence joins TRBV19 and TRBJ2-1, with D possibly being TRBD1 (5 bases). The CDR3 runs 13 residues. Germline CDR1 and CDR2: LNHDA and SQIVND (reference sequence). Between the trimmed V and J ends, which lost 5 bases and 4 bases, there was a span of 9 bases. The CDR3 loop reads CASSLQAYNEQFF. The CDR3 nucleotides read TGTGCCAGTAGTCTACAGGCGTACAATGAGCAGTTCTTC. Drawing the rest from reference TRBV19 and TRBJ2-1, the complete variable domain is DGGITQSPKYLFRKEGQNVTLSCEQNLNHDAMYWYRQDPGQGLRLIYYSQIVNDFQKGDIAEGYSVSREKKESFPLTVTSAQKNPTAFYLCASSLQAYNEQFFGPGTRLTVL.

This sequence joins TRBV12-5 and TRBJ2-1, with TRBD2 identical over 11 bases. The CDR3 contains 15 residues. Germline trimming cut 2 bases from V and 8 bases from J; bases unmatched to any gene: 5. CDR1 LGHNT and CDR2 FRNRAP come from the germline V gene. The CDR3 loop reads CASGLPASGGYEQFF. The CDR3 bases are TGTGCTAGTGGTTTGCCGGCTAGCGGGGGGTATGAGCAGTTCTTC.

Only one count was recorded for this clone. The chain links TRBV19 to TRBJ2-1; possibly TRBD2 for D (6 bases). The length of the CDR3 is 13 residues. CDR1 and CDR2 from the germline V gene are LNHDA and SQIVND (reference sequence). Between the trimmed V and J ends, which lost 5 bases and 4 bases, there was a span of 9 bases. CDR3 in amino acids: CASSGTEYNEQFF. DNA for the CDR3: TGTGCCAGTAGTGGGACTGAATACAATGAGCAGTTCTTC.

This CDR3 is CASVPDSSATNEKLFF. CDR3 DNA: TGTGCCAGCGTACCAGATTCCAGTGCAACTAATGAAAAACTGTTTTTT. The V call is TRBV5-8, the J call TRBJ1-4; D not certain. CDR1 is SGHTS and CDR2 is YDEGEE in the germline V gene. Trimming removed 7 bases at V and 0 bases at J, with 16 bases between. The CDR3 runs 16 residues.

DNA for the CDR3: TGTGCCAGCAGTTTAATTGCGGGAAACACTGAAGCTTTCTTT. As protein: CASSLIAGNTEAFF. The chain recombines TRBV27 with TRBJ1-1; no clear D. Trimming pared 2 bases from V and 2 bases from J, leaving 9 bases between. There are 14 residues in the CDR3. The germline V gene has CDR1 MNHEY and CDR2 SMNVEV (reference sequence).

The rearrangement uses TRBV4-1 and TRBJ1-4; D perhaps matches TRBD1 (6 bases). Germline-derived CDR1 and CDR2 are MGHRA and YSYEKL. V was trimmed by 4 bases and J by 12 bases, leaving 12 bases between them. The CDR3 runs to 12 residues. DNA of the CDR3: TGCGCCAGCAGCCCCCAGGGGAAGGAACTGTTTTTT. Its translation: CASSPQGKELFF.

The rearrangement links TRBV5-8 to TRBJ1-1, with 7 bases fitting TRBD1. Germline-derived CDR1 and CDR2 are SGHTS and YDEGEE. V gave up 4 bases and J gave up 1 base; unmatched junction bases: 4. The length of the CDR3 is 14 residues. Written as DNA, the CDR3 is TGTGCCAGCAGCCCAGGGGGACGGAACACTGAAGCTTTCTTT. Amino acid sequence: CASSPGGRNTEAFF.

V and J are TRBV5-4 and TRBJ1-2, with no clear D. CDR1 and CDR2 from the germline V gene are SGHNT and YYREEE (reference sequence). The CDR3 sequence is 12 residues long. Trimming cost V 4 bases and J 4 bases, with 8 bases left between them. The CDR3 region is CASSTGVYGYTF. CDR3 bases: TGTGCCAGCAGCACCGGGGTCTATGGCTACACCTTC.

The chain is built from TRBV11-3 and TRBJ1-5; TRBD1 might be the D (5 bases). Trimming cost V 5 bases and J 9 bases, with 20 bases left between them. The germline V gene encodes CDR1 SGHNT and CDR2 YENEEA. The CDR3 sequence is 15 residues long. The CDR3 spells CASSPAPQALPPQHF. As DNA, the CDR3 is TGTGCCAGCAGCCCCGCTCCACAGGCCCTCCCGCCCCAGCATTTT.